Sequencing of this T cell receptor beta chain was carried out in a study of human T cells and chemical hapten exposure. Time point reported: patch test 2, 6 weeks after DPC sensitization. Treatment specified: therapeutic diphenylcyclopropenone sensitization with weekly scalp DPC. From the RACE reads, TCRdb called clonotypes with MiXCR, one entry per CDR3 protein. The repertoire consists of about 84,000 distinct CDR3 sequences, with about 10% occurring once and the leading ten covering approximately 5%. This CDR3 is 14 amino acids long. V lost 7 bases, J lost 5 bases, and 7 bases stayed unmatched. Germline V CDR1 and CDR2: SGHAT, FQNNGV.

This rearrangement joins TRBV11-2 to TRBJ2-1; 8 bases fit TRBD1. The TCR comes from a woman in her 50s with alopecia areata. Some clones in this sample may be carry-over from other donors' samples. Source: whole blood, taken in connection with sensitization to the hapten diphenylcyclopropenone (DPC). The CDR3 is CASNDRGMDNEQFF. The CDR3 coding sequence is TGTGCCAGCAACGACAGGGGAATGGACAATGAGCAGTTCTTC.